This note documents a single T cell receptor (beta chain) sequence. This record comes from a study of blood T cell repertoires in COVID-19. The V and J ends lost 6 bases and 6 bases, in that order; junction bases with no gene match: 8. The CDR3 runs to 14 residues. CDR1 and CDR2 from the germline V gene are SNHLY and FYNNEI. Profiled with immunoSEQ multiplex PCR; TCRdb holds only in-frame clones, not every one. The profile shows fewer than 100,000 clones, 75% to 85% of them singletons. The rearrangement uses TRBV2 and TRBJ1-5; 7 nucleotides agree with TRBD1. What was sequenced was peripheral blood. The sequence was collected from a man aged 45-60 years with COVID-19, enrolled during active disease. DNA of the CDR3: TGTGCCAGCAGCCGGACAGGAGGGAGTCAGCCCCAGCATTTT. Amino acid sequence: CASSRTGGSQPQHF.